The 16 T cell receptor beta chains below all came from one sample that was sequenced in a study of Tregs in tolerant kidney transplant recipients. Clones were sequenced by immunoSEQ multiplex PCR, and TCRdb holds only the in-frame ones, with some missing. The repertoire holds more than 60,000 clones, with around 90% as singletons. Here the sequenced sample was CD4+ T cells from blood, taken before the transplant. Receptors were obtained from a human donor who received a combined kidney and bone marrow transplant.

This chain connects TRBV9 to TRBJ2-7; no firm D call. CDR3 length: 13 amino acids. The germline gives CDR1 SGDLS, CDR2 YYNGEE. Trimming cost V 0 bases and J 6 bases, with 10 bases left between them. CDR3 in DNA: TGTGCCAGCAGCGTAGTTAGTACTACCGAGCAGTACTTC. This sequence encodes CASSVVSTTEQYF.

This clone was seen more than once but under ten times. The CDR3 DNA is TGTGCCAGCAGTTTCGGTTTTCTAGGATACAATGAGCAGTTCTTC. Translation gives CASSFGFLGYNEQFF. The chain employs TRBV27 and TRBJ2-1, with D hard to call. The CDR3 extends over 15 amino acids. V was cut by 3 bases and J by 4 bases, with 13 bases left in between. In germline, CDR1 is MNHEY, CDR2 SMNVEV (reference sequence).

The chain uses TRBV28 and TRBJ1-4; D may be TRBD1 (5 bases). V was shortened by 5 bases and J by 5 bases, with 15 bases between the two germline ends. This CDR3 contains 15 residues. Germline CDR1 MDHEN, CDR2 SYDVKM. The CDR3 sequence: CASSPFPRTNEKLFF. The DNA for the CDR3 is TGTGCCAGCAGTCCCTTCCCCCGGACAAATGAAAAACTGTTTTTT.

The chain employs TRBV27 and TRBJ2-7, with D tentatively TRBD2 (6 bases). The CDR3 covers 13 residues. Germline CDR1 reads MNHEY; CDR2 reads SMNVEV (reference sequence). Trimming took off 6 bases at V and 2 bases at J, with 11 bases between the two ends. The chain's CDR3 is CASSLAEAYEQYF. CDR3 DNA: TGTGCCAGCAGCTTAGCGGAAGCCTACGAGCAGTACTTC.

The chain recombines TRBV5-4 with TRBJ2-7; 7 nucleotides line up with TRBD2. This CDR3 contains 14 residues. Germline V gene lookup returns CDR1 SGHNT and CDR2 YYREEE (reference sequence). The trim removed 3 bases at V and 3 bases at J, leaving 6 bases unmatched. The CDR3 nucleotides read TGTGCCAGCAGCTGGGGTTCGGGAGGCTACGAGCAGTACTTC. Protein product: CASSWGSGGYEQYF.

A few counts support this clone. The rearrangement links TRBV7-2 to TRBJ2-7; 15 positions match TRBD2. Germline values: CDR1 SGHTA, CDR2 FQGNSA. The CDR3 contains 13 residues. CDR3 sequence reads: CATGLAGGYEQYF. The CDR3 DNA follows: TGTGCGACGGGACTAGCGGGAGGATACGAGCAGTACTTC.

This chain links TRBV5-6 with TRBJ2-7; 7 bases fit TRBD2. The V segment lost 6 bases and the J segment 3 bases; nucleotides outside the gene matches: 9. The CDR3 totals 14 residues. Germline loops: CDR1 SGHDT, CDR2 YYEEEE. The CDR3 DNA follows: TGTGCCAGCACCCGGGGGGAGGATCTCTACGAGCAGTACTTC. It yields the protein CASTRGEDLYEQYF.

The chain links TRBV7-2 to TRBJ2-7, with TRBD2 identical over 10 bases. The CDR3 sequence is 14 residues long. V shed 5 bases, J shed 8 bases, and the junction held 9 bases outside the gene matches. From germline, CDR1 is SGHTA and CDR2 FQGNSA. The CDR3 DNA follows: TGTGCCAGCAGCCTCGGGACTAGCGAAACCAAGCAGTACTTC. Translation: CASSLGTSETKQYF.

The CDR3 DNA reads TGTGCCAGCAGACCACCGGGACTAGATTTCTGGAATGAGCAGTTCTTC. Its protein is CASRPPGLDFWNEQFF. This chain joins TRBV6-6 and TRBJ2-1; the match to TRBD2 covers 8 bases. The germline V gene has CDR1 MNHNY and CDR2 SVGAGI (reference sequence). J was trimmed by 7 bases and V by 6 bases; bases with no gene match: 14. The CDR3 totals 16 residues.

The genes are TRBV28 and TRBJ2-7, with 9 bases that match TRBD1. Germline CDR1 reads MDHEN; CDR2 reads SYDVKM. V shed 6 bases and J 5 bases; nucleotides not matched to a gene: 8. The CDR3 has 14 residues. CDR3 nucleotides: TGTGCCAGCAGCCCGGGACAGGGACGGAACGAGCAGTACTTC. Its protein is CASSPGQGRNEQYF.

V usage is TRBV5-1 and J usage is TRBJ2-7; perhaps TRBD2 as D (6 bases). The germline gives CDR1 SGHRS, CDR2 YFSETQ. Trimming took 0 bases from V and 0 from J, leaving 16 bases between them. The CDR3 extends over 17 amino acids. In nucleotides, the CDR3 is TGCGCCAGCAGCTTGGGGGACGGATTCGGGAGCTCCTACGAGCAGTACTTC. Protein product: CASSLGDGFGSSYEQYF.

The J gene is TRBJ2-7, the V gene TRBV5-1; 7 bases line up with TRBD1. V was clipped by 4 bases and J by 3 bases; unmatched bases: 4. The germline V gene has CDR1 SGHRS and CDR2 YFSETQ. This CDR3 contains 13 residues. CDR3 loop: CASSPWDSYEQYF. DNA for the CDR3: TGCGCCAGCAGCCCGTGGGACAGCTACGAGCAGTACTTC.

Written as DNA, the CDR3 is TGTGCCAGCACCACCTCAAAGGGGCAGGGTGCATACGAGCAGTACTTC. This sequence encodes CASTTSKGQGAYEQYF. This chain connects TRBV11-1 to TRBJ2-7, with D possibly TRBD1 on 5 matching bases. This CDR3 spans 16 amino acids. Germline loops: CDR1 SGHAT, CDR2 FQDESV (reference sequence). V lost 7 bases, J lost 4 bases, and 23 bases lay in between.

V and J are TRBV27 and TRBJ1-1, with 7 bases matching TRBD1. Germline V CDR1 and CDR2: MNHEY, SMNVEV (reference sequence). With 9 bases clipped from V and 1 base from J, the junction kept 8 bases outside the gene matches. The CDR3 runs to 14 residues. DNA for the CDR3: TGTGCCAGTAATGAACAGGGGTCGAACACTGAAGCTTTCTTT. Translating it yields CASNEQGSNTEAFF.

The rearrangement joins TRBV2 to TRBJ1-2, with TRBD1 as a possible D gene (6 bases). Germline-derived CDR1 and CDR2 are SNHLY and FYNNEI. V dropped 7 bases and J dropped 4 bases, with 16 bases sitting between them. This CDR3 comprises 14 residues. Here the CDR3 reads CASTQTDRIYGYTF. The CDR3 nucleotides read TGTGCCAGCACCCAGACGGACAGAATCTATGGCTACACCTTC.

This clone was detected only a few times. This chain uses TRBV28 with TRBJ1-5, with 10 bases matching TRBD1. CDR3 length: 16 residues. The germline CDR1 and CDR2 sequences are MDHEN and SYDVKM. V was pared by 5 bases and J by 0 bases, with 4 bases of the junction left unmatched. This chain's CDR3 is CASSRQGALSNQPQHF. The CDR3 DNA reads TGTGCCAGCAGTCGACAGGGGGCCCTTAGCAATCAGCCCCAGCATTTT. Full variable domain (rest looked up from reference TRBV28 and TRBJ1-5): DVKVTQSSRYLVKRTGEKVFLECVQDMDHENMFWYRQDPGLGLRLIYFSYDVKMKEKGDIPEGYSVSREKKERFSLILESASTNQTSMYLCASSRQGALSNQPQHFGDGTRLSIL.